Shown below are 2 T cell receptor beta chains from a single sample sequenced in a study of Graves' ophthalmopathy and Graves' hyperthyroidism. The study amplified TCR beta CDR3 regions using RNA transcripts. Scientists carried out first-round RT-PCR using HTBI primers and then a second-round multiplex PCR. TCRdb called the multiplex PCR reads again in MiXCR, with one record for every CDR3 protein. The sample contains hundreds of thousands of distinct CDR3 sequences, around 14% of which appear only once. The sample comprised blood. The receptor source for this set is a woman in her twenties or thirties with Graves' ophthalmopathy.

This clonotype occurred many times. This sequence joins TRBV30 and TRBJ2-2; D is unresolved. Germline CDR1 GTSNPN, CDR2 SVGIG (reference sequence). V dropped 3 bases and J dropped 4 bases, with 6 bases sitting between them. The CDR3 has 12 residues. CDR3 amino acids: CAWRGSTGELFF. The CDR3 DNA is TGTGCCTGGAGGGGCAGCACCGGGGAGCTGTTTTTT.

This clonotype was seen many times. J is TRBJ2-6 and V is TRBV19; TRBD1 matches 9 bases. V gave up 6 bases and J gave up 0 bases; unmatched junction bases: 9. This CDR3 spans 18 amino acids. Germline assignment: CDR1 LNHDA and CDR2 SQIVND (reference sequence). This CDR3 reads CASSPGTGTPSGANVLTF. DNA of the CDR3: TGTGCCAGTAGCCCCGGGACAGGGACACCCTCTGGGGCCAACGTCCTGACTTTC.